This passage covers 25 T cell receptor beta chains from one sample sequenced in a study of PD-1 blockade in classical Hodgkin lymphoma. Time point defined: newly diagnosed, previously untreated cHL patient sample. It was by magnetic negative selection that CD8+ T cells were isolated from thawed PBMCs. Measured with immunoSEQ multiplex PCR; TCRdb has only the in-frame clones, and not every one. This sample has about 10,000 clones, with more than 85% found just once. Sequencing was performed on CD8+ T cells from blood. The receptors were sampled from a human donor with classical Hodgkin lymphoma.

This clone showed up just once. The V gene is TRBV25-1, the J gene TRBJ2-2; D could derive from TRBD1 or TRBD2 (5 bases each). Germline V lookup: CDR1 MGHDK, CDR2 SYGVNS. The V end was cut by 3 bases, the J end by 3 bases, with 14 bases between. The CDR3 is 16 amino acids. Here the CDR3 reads CASSDFARGDTGELFF. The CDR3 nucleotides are TGTGCCAGCAGTGATTTCGCCCGGGGCGACACCGGGGAGCTGTTTTTT.

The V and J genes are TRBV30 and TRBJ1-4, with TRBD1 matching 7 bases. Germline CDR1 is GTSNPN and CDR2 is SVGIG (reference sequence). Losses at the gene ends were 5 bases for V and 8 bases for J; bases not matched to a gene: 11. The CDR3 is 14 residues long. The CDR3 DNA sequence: TGTGCCTGGGCCCTCACGACAGGGTACGAAAAACTGTTTTTT. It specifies CAWALTTGYEKLFF.

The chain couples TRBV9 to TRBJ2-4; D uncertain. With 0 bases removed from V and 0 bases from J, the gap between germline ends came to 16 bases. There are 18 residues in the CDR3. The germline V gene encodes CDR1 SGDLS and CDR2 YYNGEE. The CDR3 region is CASSVEPLSSLAKNIQYF. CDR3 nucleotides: TGTGCCAGCAGCGTAGAACCCCTAAGCTCTCTAGCCAAAAACATTCAGTACTTC.

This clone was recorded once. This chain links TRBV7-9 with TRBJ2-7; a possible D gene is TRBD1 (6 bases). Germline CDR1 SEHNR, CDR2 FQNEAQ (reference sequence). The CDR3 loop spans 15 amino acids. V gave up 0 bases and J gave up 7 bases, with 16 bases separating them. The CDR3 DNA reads TGTGCCAGCAGCTTAGCAGTAGGGGGTATATGGGAGCAGTACTTC. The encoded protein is CASSLAVGGIWEQYF.

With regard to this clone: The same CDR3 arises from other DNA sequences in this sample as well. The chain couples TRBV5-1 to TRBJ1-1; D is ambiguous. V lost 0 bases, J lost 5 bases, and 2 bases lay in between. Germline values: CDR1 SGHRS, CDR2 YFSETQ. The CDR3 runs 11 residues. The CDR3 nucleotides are TGCGCCAGCAGCTTGGGTACTGAAGCTTTCTTT. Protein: CASSLGTEAFF.

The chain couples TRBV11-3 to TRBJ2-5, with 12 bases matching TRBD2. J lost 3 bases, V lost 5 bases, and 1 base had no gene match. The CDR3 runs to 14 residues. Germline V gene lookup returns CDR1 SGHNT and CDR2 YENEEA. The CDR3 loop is CASSRTSGEETQYF. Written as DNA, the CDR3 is TGTGCCAGCAGCCGGACTAGCGGGGAAGAGACCCAGTACTTC.

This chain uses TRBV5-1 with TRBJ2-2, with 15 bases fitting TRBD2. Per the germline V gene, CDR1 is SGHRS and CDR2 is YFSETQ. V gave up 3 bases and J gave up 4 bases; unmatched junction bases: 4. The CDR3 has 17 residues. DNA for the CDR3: TGCGCCAGCAGCTGGACTAGCGGGAGGGCGGGCACCGGGGAGCTGTTTTTT. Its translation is CASSWTSGRAGTGELFF.

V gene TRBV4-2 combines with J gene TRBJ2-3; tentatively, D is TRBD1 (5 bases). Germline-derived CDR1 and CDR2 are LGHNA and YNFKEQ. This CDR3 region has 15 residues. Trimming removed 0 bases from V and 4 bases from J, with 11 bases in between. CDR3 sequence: CASSQDRVPPDTQYF. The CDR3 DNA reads TGTGCCAGCAGCCAAGACAGGGTTCCCCCAGATACGCAGTATTTT.

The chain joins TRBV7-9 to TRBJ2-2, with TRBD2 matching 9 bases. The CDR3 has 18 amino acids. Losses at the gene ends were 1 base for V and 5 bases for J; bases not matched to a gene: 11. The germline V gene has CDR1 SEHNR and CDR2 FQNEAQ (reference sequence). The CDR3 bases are TGTGCCAGCAGCTTAGGGAAAGCGGGAGGAGTAGGAACCGGGGAGCTGTTTTTT. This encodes CASSLGKAGGVGTGELFF.

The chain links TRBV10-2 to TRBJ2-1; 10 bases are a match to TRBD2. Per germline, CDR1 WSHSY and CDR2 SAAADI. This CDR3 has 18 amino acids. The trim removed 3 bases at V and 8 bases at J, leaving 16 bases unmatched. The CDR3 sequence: CASSDSGTSEGGSHEQFF. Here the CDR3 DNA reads TGCGCCAGCAGTGACTCCGGGACTAGCGAGGGAGGATCCCATGAGCAGTTCTTC.

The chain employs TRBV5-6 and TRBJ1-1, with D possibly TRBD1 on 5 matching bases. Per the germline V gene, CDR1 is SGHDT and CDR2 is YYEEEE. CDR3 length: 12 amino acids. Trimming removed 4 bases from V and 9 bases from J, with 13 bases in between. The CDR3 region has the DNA TGTGCCAGCAGCCTTGGGACTGCCCAAGCTTTCTTT. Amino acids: CASSLGTAQAFF.

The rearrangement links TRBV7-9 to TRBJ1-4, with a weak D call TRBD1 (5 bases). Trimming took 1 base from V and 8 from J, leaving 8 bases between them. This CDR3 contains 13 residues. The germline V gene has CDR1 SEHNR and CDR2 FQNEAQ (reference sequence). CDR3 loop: CASSLVGAEKLFF. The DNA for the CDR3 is TGTGCCAGCAGCTTAGTCGGGGCGGAAAAACTGTTTTTT. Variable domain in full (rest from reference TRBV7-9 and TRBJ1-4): DTGVSQNPRHKITKRGQNVTFRCDPISEHNRLYWYRQTLGQGPEFLTYFQNEAQLEKSRLLSDRFSAERPKGSFSTLEIQRTEQGDSAMYLCASSLVGAEKLFFGSGTQLSVL.

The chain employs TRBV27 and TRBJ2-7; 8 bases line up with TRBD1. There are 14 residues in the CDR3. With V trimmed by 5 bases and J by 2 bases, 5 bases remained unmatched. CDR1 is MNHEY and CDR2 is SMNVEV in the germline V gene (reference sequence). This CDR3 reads CASSPGQGAYEQYF. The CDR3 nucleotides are TGTGCCAGCAGTCCAGGACAGGGAGCCTACGAGCAGTACTTC.

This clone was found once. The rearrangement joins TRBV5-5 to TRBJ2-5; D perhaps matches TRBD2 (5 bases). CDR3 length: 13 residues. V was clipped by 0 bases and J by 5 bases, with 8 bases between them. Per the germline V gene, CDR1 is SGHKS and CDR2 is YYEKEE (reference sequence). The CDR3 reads CASSLASKETQYF. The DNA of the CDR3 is TGTGCCAGCAGCTTGGCTAGCAAGGAGACCCAGTACTTC.

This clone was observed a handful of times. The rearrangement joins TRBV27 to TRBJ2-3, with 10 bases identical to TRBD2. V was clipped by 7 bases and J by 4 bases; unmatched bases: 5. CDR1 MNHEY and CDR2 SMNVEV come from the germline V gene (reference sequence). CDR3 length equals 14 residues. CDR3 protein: CASKIAGGSDTQYF. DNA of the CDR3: TGTGCCAGCAAGATAGCGGGAGGCTCAGATACGCAGTATTTT.

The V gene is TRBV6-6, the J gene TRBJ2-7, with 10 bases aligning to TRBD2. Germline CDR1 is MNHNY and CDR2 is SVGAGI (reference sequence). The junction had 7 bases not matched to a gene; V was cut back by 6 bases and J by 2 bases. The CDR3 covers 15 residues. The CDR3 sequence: CASRPLAGPPYEQYF. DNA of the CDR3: TGTGCCAGCAGGCCACTAGCGGGGCCACCCTACGAGCAGTACTTC.

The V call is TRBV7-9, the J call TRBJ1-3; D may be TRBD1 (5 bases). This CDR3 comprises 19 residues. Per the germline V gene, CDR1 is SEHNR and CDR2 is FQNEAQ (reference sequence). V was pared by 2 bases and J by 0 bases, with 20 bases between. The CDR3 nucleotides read TGTGCCAGCAGCTTACATTCGAGTCGACAGTCTAACTCTGGAAACACCATATATTTT. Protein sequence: CASSLHSSRQSNSGNTIYF. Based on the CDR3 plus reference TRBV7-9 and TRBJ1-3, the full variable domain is DTGVSQNPRHKITKRGQNVTFRCDPISEHNRLYWYRQTLGQGPEFLTYFQNEAQLEKSRLLSDRFSAERPKGSFSTLEIQRTEQGDSAMYLCASSLHSSRQSNSGNTIYFGEGSWLTVV.

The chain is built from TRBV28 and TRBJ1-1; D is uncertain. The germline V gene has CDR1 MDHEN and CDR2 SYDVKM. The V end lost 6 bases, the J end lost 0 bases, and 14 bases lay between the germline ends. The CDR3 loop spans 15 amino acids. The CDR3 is CASSLLREMNTEAFF. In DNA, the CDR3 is TGTGCCAGCAGCCTCCTCCGTGAGATGAACACTGAAGCTTTCTTT.

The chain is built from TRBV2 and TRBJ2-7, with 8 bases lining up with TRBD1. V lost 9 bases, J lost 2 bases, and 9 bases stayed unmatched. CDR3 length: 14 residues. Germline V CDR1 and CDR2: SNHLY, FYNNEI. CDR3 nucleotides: TGTGCCAGTAAACCGACAGGGGATACCTACGAGCAGTACTTC. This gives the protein CASKPTGDTYEQYF.

As DNA, the CDR3 is TGTGCCAGCAGACCCGACAGGGGGACCGGGGCCAACGTCCTGACTTTC. It yields the protein CASRPDRGTGANVLTF. V gene TRBV11-1 combines with J gene TRBJ2-6; TRBD1 matches at 9 bases. This CDR3 region has 16 residues. The trim removed 6 bases at V and 4 bases at J, leaving 7 bases unmatched. The germline V gene has CDR1 SGHAT and CDR2 FQDESV (reference sequence). The whole variable domain, filled in from reference TRBV11-1 and TRBJ2-6, reads EAEVAQSPRYKITEKSQAVAFWCDPISGHATLYWYRQILGQGPELLVQFQDESVVDDSQLPKDRFSAERLKGVDSTLKIQPAELGDSAMYLCASRPDRGTGANVLTFGAGSRLTVL.

In nucleotides, the CDR3 is TGTGCCACGGGACTAGCGGAGGCAAGCTCCTACAATGAGCAGTTCTTC. Residues: CATGLAEASSYNEQFF. The chain employs TRBV10-3 and TRBJ2-1, with TRBD2 matching 11 bases. The CDR3 runs to 16 residues. V gave up 10 bases and J gave up 0 bases; unmatched junction bases: 8. Germline V gives CDR1 ENHRY, CDR2 SYGVKD.

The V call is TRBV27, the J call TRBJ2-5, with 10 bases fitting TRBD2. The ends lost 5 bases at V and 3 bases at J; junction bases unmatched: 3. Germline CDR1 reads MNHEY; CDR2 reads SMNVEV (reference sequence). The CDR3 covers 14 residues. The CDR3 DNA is TGTGCCAGCAGTACCGGACTAGCGGAAGAGACCCAGTACTTC. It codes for CASSTGLAEETQYF.

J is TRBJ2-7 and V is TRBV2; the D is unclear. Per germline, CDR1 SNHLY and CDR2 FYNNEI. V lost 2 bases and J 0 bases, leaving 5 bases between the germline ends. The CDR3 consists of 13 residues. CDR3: CASSETASYEQYF. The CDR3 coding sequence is TGTGCCAGCAGTGAAACAGCCTCCTACGAGCAGTACTTC. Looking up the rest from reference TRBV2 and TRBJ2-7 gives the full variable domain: EPEVTQTPSHQVTQMGQEVILRCVPISNHLYFYWYRQILGQKVEFLVSFYNNEISEKSEIFDDQFSVERPDGSNFTLKIRSTKLEDSAMYFCASSETASYEQYFGPGTRLTVT.

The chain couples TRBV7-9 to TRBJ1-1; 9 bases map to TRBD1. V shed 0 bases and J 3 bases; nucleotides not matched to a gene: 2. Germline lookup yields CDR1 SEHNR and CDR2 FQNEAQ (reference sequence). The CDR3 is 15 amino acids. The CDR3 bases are TGTGCCAGCAGCTTAGCGAGGACAGGGGACACTGAAGCTTTCTTT. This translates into CASSLARTGDTEAFF.

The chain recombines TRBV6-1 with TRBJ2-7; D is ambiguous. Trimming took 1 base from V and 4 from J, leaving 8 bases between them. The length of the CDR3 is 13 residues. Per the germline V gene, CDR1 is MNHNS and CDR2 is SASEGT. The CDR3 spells CASSEGWEYEQYF. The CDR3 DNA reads TGTGCCAGCAGTGAAGGTTGGGAATACGAGCAGTACTTC.